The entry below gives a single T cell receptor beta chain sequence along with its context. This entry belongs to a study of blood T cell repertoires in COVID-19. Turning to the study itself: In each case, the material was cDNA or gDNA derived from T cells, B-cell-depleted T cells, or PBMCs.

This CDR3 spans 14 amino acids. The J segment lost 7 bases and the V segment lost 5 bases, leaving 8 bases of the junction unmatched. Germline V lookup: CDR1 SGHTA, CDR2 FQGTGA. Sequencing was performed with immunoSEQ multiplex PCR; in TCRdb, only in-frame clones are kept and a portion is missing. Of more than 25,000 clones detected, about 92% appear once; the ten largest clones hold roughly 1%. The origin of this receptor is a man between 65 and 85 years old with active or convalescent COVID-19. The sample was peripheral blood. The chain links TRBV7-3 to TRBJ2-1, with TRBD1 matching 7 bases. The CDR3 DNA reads TGTGCCAGCAGCCCGCAAACAGGGGAGAATGAGCAGTTCTTC. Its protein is CASSPQTGENEQFF.